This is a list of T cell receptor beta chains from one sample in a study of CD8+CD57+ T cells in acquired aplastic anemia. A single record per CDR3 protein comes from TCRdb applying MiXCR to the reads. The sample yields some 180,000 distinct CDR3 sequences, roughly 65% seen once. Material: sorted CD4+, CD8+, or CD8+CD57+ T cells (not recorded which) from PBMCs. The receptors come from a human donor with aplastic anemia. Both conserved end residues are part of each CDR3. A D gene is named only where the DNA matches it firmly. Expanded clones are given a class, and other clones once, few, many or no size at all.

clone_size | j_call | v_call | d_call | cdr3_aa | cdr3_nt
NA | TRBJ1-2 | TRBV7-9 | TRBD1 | CASSTTGFLGYTF | TGTGCCAGCAGCACGACAGGGTTCCTTGGCTACACCTTC
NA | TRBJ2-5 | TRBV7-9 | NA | CASSDRGTQYF | TGTGCCAGCAGCGATCGGGGTACCCAGTACTTC
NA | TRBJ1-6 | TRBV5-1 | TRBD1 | CASSSQIQGQDYNSPLHF | TGCGCCAGCAGCTCCCAGATACAGGGACAGGACTATAATTCACCCCTCCACTTT
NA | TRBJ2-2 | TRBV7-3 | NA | CASSLDGTGELFF | TGTGCCAGCAGCTTGGACGGCACCGGGGAGCTGTTTTTT
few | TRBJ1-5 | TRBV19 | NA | CASSMSLSSNQPQHF | TGTGCCAGTAGTATGTCACTTAGTAGCAATCAGCCCCAGCATTTT
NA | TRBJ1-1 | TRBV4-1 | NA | CASSRGYTEAFF | TGCGCCAGCAGCCGCGGGTACACTGAAGCTTTCTTT
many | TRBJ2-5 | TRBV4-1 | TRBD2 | CASSQGPTSGEETQYF | TGCGCCAGCAGCCAAGGGCCGACTAGCGGGGAAGAGACCCAGTACTTC
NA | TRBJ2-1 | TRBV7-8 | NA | CASSEGQEFF | TGTGCCAGCAGCGAGGGTCAGGAGTTCTTC
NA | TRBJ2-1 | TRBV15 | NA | CATSRPRERLGDLFHEQFF | TGTGCCACCAGCAGACCCAGGGAGAGGCTAGGCGACCTTTTTCATGAGCAGTTCTTC
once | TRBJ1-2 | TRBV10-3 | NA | CAITRGLGGSGYTF | TGTGCCATCACTCGGGGGTTAGGGGGTAGTGGCTACACCTTC
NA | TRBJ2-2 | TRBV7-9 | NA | CASSSLDRTGELFF | TGTGCCAGCAGCTCTCTGGATCGCACCGGGGAGCTGTTTTTT
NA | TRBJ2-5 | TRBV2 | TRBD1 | CATSDTTGFQETQYF | TGTGCCACCAGTGATACGACAGGGTTCCAAGAGACCCAGTACTTC
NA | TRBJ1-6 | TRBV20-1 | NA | CSASEGSYSPLHF | TGCAGTGCTAGTGAGGGAAGCTATTCACCCCTCCACTTT
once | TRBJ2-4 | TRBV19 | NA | CASREPGLAKNIQYF | TGTGCCAGTAGGGAGCCGGGATTAGCCAAAAACATTCAGTACTTC
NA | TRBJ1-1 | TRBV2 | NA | CASSVTGRGAFF | TGTGCCAGCAGTGTCACAGGGCGAGGTGCTTTCTTT
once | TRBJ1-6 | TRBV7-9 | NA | CASSLDGGNSPLHF | TGTGCCAGCAGCTTAGATGGGGGTAATTCACCCCTCCACTTT
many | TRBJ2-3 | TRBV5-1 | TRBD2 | CASSFPATSGGHTDTQYF | TGCGCCAGCAGCTTCCCCGCGACTAGCGGGGGGCACACAGATACGCAGTATTTT
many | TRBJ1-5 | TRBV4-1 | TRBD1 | CASSLGTVGNNQPQHF | TGCGCCAGCAGCCTTGGGACAGTTGGGAATAATCAGCCCCAGCATTTT
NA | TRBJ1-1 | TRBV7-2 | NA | CASSSLWGPNTEAFF | TGTGCCAGCAGCTCCCTGTGGGGCCCGAACACTGAAGCTTTCTTT
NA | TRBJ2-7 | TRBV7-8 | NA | CASSQGGLGSEQYF | TGTGCCAGCAGCCAGGGGGGGTTGGGGAGCGAGCAGTACTTC
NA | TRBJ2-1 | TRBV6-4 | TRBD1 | CASSEGTGGNEQFF | TGTGCCAGCAGTGAGGGGACAGGGGGCAATGAGCAGTTCTTC
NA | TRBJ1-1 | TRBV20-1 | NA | CSARVGGVGTEAFF | TGCAGTGCTAGAGTAGGGGGTGTCGGCACTGAAGCTTTCTTT
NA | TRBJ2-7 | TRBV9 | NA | CASSAGGVVYEQYF | TGTGCCAGCAGCGCAGGAGGTGTGGTCTACGAGCAGTACTTC
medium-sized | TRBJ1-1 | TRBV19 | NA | CASSIGNTEAFF | TGTGCCAGTAGTATCGGAAACACTGAAGCTTTCTTT
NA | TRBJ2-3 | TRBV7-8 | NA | CASSLEGSTDTQYF | TGTGCCAGCAGCTTAGAGGGGAGCACAGATACGCAGTATTTT
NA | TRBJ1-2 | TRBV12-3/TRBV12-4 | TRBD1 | CASSSPGQGHYGYTF | TGTGCCAGCAGTTCACCGGGACAGGGACACTATGGCTACACCTTC
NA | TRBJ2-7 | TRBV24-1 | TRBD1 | CATQVTGGLYEQYF | TGTGCCACCCAGGTGACAGGGGGGCTCTACGAGCAGTACTTC
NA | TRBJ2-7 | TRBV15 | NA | CATSREDGGYEQYF | TGTGCCACCAGCAGAGAAGATGGGGGGTACGAGCAGTACTTC
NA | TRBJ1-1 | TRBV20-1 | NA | CSARPGAQGRGEAFF | TGCAGTGCTAGACCGGGGGCCCAGGGCCGGGGAGAAGCTTTCTTT
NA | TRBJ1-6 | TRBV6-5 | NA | CASSYRIDSPLHF | TGTGCCAGCAGTTACAGGATTGATTCACCCCTCCACTTT
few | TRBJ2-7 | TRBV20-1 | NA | CSAQDGTSSYEQYF | TGCAGTGCCCAGGACGGAACGAGTTCCTACGAGCAGTACTTC